This note documents a single T cell receptor beta chain sequence. Its antigen is not identified. The data derive from a study of Tregs in tolerant kidney transplant recipients. Germline CDR1 reads SGHVS; CDR2 reads FQNEAQ. CDR3 size: 14 residues. Losses at the gene ends were 5 bases for V and 5 bases for J; bases not matched to a gene: 2. The assay was immunoSEQ multiplex PCR, and TCRdb's table has in-frame clones only and misses some. Of some 70,000 clones listed, 85% to 90% are singletons. Study findings and constraints: Activated donor B cell expansion appeared to reveal the most relevant donor-specific TCRbeta repertoire.

The material was CD4+ T cells from blood, obtained before the transplant. The chain combines TRBV7-8 with TRBJ2-3, with TRBD2 identical over 12 bases. The clonotype originates from a human donor who received a combined kidney and bone marrow transplant. The CDR3 DNA reads TGTGCCAGCAGCGCGGGACTAGCGGGAGATACGCAGTATTTT. It codes for CASSAGLAGDTQYF.